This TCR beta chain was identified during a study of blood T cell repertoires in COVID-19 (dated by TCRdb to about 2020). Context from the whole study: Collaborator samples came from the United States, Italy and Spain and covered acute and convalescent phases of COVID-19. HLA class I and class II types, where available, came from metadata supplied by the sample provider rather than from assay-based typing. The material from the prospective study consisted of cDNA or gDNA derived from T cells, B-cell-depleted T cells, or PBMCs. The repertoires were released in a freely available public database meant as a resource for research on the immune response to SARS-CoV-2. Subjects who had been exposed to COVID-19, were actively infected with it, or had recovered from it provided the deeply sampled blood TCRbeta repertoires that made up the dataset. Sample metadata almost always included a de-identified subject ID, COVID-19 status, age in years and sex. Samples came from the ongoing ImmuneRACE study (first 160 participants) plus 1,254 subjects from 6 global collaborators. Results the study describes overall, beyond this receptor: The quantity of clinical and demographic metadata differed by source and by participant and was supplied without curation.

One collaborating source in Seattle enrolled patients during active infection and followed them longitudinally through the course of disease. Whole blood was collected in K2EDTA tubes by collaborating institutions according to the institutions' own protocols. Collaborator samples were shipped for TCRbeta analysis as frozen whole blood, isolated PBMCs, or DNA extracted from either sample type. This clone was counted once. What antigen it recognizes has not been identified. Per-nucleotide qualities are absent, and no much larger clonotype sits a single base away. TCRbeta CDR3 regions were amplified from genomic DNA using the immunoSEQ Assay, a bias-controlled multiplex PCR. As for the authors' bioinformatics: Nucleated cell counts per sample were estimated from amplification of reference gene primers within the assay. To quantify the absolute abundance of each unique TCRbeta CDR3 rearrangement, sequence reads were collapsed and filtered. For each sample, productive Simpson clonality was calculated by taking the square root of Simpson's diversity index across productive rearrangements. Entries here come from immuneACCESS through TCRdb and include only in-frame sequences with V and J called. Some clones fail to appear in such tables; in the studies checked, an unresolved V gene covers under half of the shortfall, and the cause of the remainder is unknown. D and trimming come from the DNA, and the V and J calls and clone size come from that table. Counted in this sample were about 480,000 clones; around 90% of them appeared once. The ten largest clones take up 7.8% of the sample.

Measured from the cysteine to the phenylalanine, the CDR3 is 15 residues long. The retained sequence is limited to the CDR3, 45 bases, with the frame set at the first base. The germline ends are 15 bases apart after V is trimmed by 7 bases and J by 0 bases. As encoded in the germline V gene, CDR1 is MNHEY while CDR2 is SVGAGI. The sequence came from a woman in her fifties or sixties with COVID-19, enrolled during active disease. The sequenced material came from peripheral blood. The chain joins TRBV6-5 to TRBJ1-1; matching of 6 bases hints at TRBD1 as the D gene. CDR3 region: CASTTGSIMNTEAFF. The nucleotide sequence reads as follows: TGTGCCAGCACTACAGGGTCCATCATGAACACTGAAGCTTTCTTT.